These T cell receptor beta chains were read from a single sample in a study of shared clonotypes between healthy human individuals. Sequencing was performed with immunoSEQ multiplex PCR; in TCRdb, only in-frame clones are kept and a portion is missing. The repertoire consists of more than 2,000,000 clones, with around 94% occurring once and the leading ten covering over 0.12%. The sequenced material came from naive CD4+ T cells sorted from blood. These receptors all stem from a man aged 18 to 29 in good health. The CDR3 runs from the conserved cysteine through the conserved F or W.

v_gene	j_gene	CDR3aa
TRBV5-4	TRBJ2-7	CASSLGGKPYEQYF
TRBV23-1	TRBJ1-1	CASSQSPGQGGTEAFF
TRBV7-9	TRBJ1-3	CASSPAGGNTIYF
TRBV30	TRBJ2-7	CAWKTGTARNMEQYF
TRBV9	TRBJ2-5	CASSVGGLQETQYF
TRBV19	TRBJ1-5	CASSTDRVGQPQHF
TRBV7-9	TRBJ2-1	CASSSSAGELGNEQFF
TRBV10-3	TRBJ2-7	CATGTGLAGIYEQYF
TRBV7-6	TRBJ2-2	CASSLQAITHLGNTGELFF
TRBV10-2	TRBJ2-7	CASGGGQGEQYF
TRBV19	TRBJ2-4	CASSISGAQNIQYF
TRBV7-2	TRBJ2-1	CASSSQSGSRIEQFF
TRBV28	TRBJ1-6	CASSWNRQPNSPLHF
TRBV19	TRBJ1-6	CASSKGPGPESPLHF
TRBV20-1	TRBJ1-2	CSASRDGYTF
TRBV27	TRBJ1-2	CASSAVVSGVRPHYGYTF
TRBV6-1	NA	CASSETSGGPYEQYF
TRBV19	TRBJ2-7	CASSIRTTGGLTYEQYF
TRBV28	TRBJ1-5	CAGSLGLGYQPQHF
TRBV6-1	TRBJ2-1	CASSGGTSGDYNEQFF
TRBV5-1	TRBJ1-3	CASSLEGDSRSGNTIYF
TRBV11-2	TRBJ2-2	CASSLDGGANTGELFF
TRBV25-1	TRBJ1-4	CASSMRVSGNEKLFF
TRBV30	TRBJ2-3	CAWTGGMADTQYF
TRBV28	TRBJ1-1	CASSLLTAGNTEAFF
TRBV10-2	TRBJ1-2	CASSRDWGDGYTF
TRBV7-3	TRBJ2-3	CASSLRNGDTQYF
TRBV10-3	TRBJ1-3	CAISEGGNTIYF
TRBV5-1	TRBJ2-7	CASSLEDSSREQYF
TRBV9	TRBJ2-3	CASSVGLGVDTQYF
TRBV2	TRBJ1-2	CASSETGNYGYTF
TRBV2	TRBJ2-3	CASSETSGRNTDTQYF
TRBV30	TRBJ1-2	CACDRVLGYTF
TRBV18	TRBJ2-5	CASSPLQGQETQYF
TRBV2	TRBJ1-2	CASRTTGYGYTF
TRBV10-3	TRBJ2-3	CAIRPDPNKDDTQYF
TRBV6-1	TRBJ2-1	CAVTGGNEQFF
TRBV5-4	TRBJ2-2	CASSTWTAQNTGELFF
TRBV7-2	TRBJ2-4	CASSPTVLATKNIQYF
TRBV11-2	TRBJ1-1	CASSFKAGWVNTEAFF
TRBV20-1	TRBJ1-4	CSVPDNEKLFF
TRBV9	TRBJ2-1	CASSIDYTGNQFF
TRBV20-1	TRBJ2-7	CSASLAYEQYF
TRBV7-2	TRBJ2-7	CASSQDRGLYEQYF
TRBV18	TRBJ2-5	CASSLGTVQETQYF
TRBV10-3	TRBJ2-7	CAISESFHRDLYF
TRBV19	TRBJ2-7	CARPIAGESEQYF
TRBV11-2	TRBJ2-5	CASSFLSGSDQETQYF
TRBV30	TRBJ2-2	CAWRTSGANTGELFF
TRBV7-9	TRBJ2-3	CASSLTEGPSTDTQYF
TRBV12-5	TRBJ2-2	CASGLGPSGRATGELFF
TRBV6-5	TRBJ2-3	CASSYSPAGGEDTQYF